A single sample gave rise to the 28 T cell receptor beta chains below, sequenced in a study of T cell changes during pregnancy in multiple sclerosis. The assay was immunoSEQ multiplex PCR, and TCRdb's table has in-frame clones only and misses some. This sample has tens of thousands of clones, with around 85% found just once. Sequencing was performed on CD8+ T cells from peripheral blood mononuclear cells, taken before pregnancy. The receptors were gathered from a female donor with multiple sclerosis, enrolled in a pregnancy study.

V gene TRBV5-1 combines with J gene TRBJ2-5, with TRBD2 matching over 15 bases. V dropped 4 bases and J dropped 2; count of bases not matched to a gene: 6. Germline CDR1 is SGHRS and CDR2 is YFSETQ. CDR3 length: 17 amino acids. This chain's CDR3 is CASSPGLAGGEQETQYF. CDR3 nucleotides: TGCGCCAGCAGCCCTGGACTAGCGGGAGGGGAGCAAGAGACCCAGTACTTC.

Only a few counts were recorded for this clone. The CDR3 bases are TGCGCCAGCAGCCAACTCCCTGGTAGCGGGGGATACGAGCAGTACTTC. It codes for CASSQLPGSGGYEQYF. The chain has TRBV4-1 and TRBJ2-7; 9 positions match TRBD2. CDR1 is MGHRA, CDR2 YSYEKL, per germline. The CDR3 is 16 amino acids. V shed 2 bases, J shed 4 bases, and the junction held 9 bases outside the gene matches.

The chain's CDR3 is CASSSGTGAGNTIYF. The CDR3 DNA is TGCGCCAGCAGCTCCGGGACAGGGGCCGGAAACACCATATATTTT. The V gene is TRBV4-3, the J gene TRBJ1-3; 10 bases fit TRBD1. This CDR3 is 15 amino acids long. V trimming: 5 bases; J trimming: 4 bases; junction bases outside the gene matches: 5. Germline V gives CDR1 LGHNA, CDR2 YSLEER.

The chain combines TRBV4-3 with TRBJ2-5; TRBD1 matches 8 bases. In germline, CDR1 is LGHNA, CDR2 YSLEER. CDR3 size: 14 residues. J lost 5 bases, V lost 4 bases, and 6 bases had no gene match. The CDR3 coding sequence is TGCGCCAGCAGCCTGAGACAGGGGCGCGAGACCCAGTACTTC. Translating gives CASSLRQGRETQYF.

This chain joins TRBV29-1 and TRBJ2-7; TRBD1 matches at 7 bases. This CDR3 contains 13 residues. CDR1 SQVTM and CDR2 ANQGSEA come from the germline V gene. The chain's CDR3 is CSVRGLKAYEQYF. Here the CDR3 DNA reads TGCAGTGTAAGGGGGCTAAAAGCCTACGAGCAGTACTTC.

CDR3 loop: CASSHTRLAGDDEQYF. In nucleotides, the CDR3 is TGTGCCAGCAGCCATACGCGACTAGCGGGAGATGACGAGCAGTACTTC. V is TRBV7-9 and J is TRBJ2-7; 12 nucleotides line up with TRBD2. The CDR3 consists of 16 residues. CDR1 is SEHNR, CDR2 FQNEAQ, per germline (reference sequence). V gave up 5 bases and J gave up 5 bases; unmatched junction bases: 10.

The chain recombines TRBV10-2 with TRBJ2-2; D is undetermined. The CDR3 loop spans 14 amino acids. The V and J ends lost 7 bases and 3 bases respectively, with 12 bases between them. The V gene's germline CDR1 is WSHSY and CDR2 SAAADI. The CDR3 loop reads CASIIRLYTGELFF. The CDR3 DNA sequence: TGCGCCAGCATCATCAGACTTTACACCGGGGAGCTGTTTTTT.

This clone was detected only once. The chain has TRBV5-1 and TRBJ2-2, with D possibly being TRBD1 (6 bases). Germline-derived CDR1 and CDR2 are SGHRS and YFSETQ. CDR3 length: 15 amino acids. The ends were cut back, 7 bases at V and 2 bases at J, with 15 bases in the middle. CDR3 in amino acids: CASRGAGVNTGELFF. The CDR3 DNA follows: TGCGCCAGCCGAGGGGCAGGGGTAAACACCGGGGAGCTGTTTTTT.

The chain couples TRBV27 to TRBJ1-1; 7 nucleotides match TRBD1. Germline V gene lookup returns CDR1 MNHEY and CDR2 SMNVEV (reference sequence). This CDR3 has 17 amino acids. Trimming took 0 bases from V and 12 from J; bases not matched to a gene: 19. The CDR3 loop reads CASSLSGEGGPTAPTFF. The CDR3 nucleotides are TGTGCCAGCAGTTTATCAGGAGAAGGGGGCCCGACAGCTCCGACTTTCTTT.

The V call is TRBV4-3, the J call TRBJ1-2; 7 positions match TRBD1. Germline loops: CDR1 LGHNA, CDR2 YSLEER. V lost 4 bases and J lost 5; bases outside the gene matches: 13. This CDR3 comprises 16 residues. The CDR3 reads CASSPGQADSSYGYTF. CDR3 DNA: TGCGCCAGCAGCCCAGGACAGGCCGACTCCTCTTATGGCTACACCTTC.

This chain joins TRBV29-1 and TRBJ2-1; 8 bases are shared with TRBD1. Germline-derived CDR1 and CDR2 are SQVTM and ANQGSEA. V shed 2 bases, J shed 3 bases, and the junction held 9 bases outside the gene matches. The CDR3 spans 16 residues. The CDR3 loop is CSVEPTDRGNYNEQFF. The CDR3 DNA reads as TGCAGCGTTGAACCCACTGACAGGGGCAACTACAATGAGCAGTTCTTC.

The chain couples TRBV30 to TRBJ1-1; D is uncertain. CDR1 GTSNPN and CDR2 SVGIG come from the germline V gene (reference sequence). This CDR3 contains 11 residues. Trimming shortened V by 0 bases and J by 5 bases, and 4 bases separated the two germline ends. The CDR3 loop reads CAWSVGTEAFF. The CDR3 DNA reads TGTGCCTGGAGTGTCGGTACTGAAGCTTTCTTT.

The chain is built from TRBV5-1 and TRBJ2-3; 11 bases map to TRBD1. This CDR3 region has 15 residues. Trimming removed 2 bases from V and 4 bases from J; junction bases left unmatched: 3. Germline CDR1 and CDR2: SGHRS and YFSETQ. The CDR3 reads CASSFGQGAADTQYF. CDR3 DNA: TGCGCCAGCAGCTTCGGACAGGGGGCTGCAGATACGCAGTATTTT. The variable domain in full, completed from reference TRBV5-1 and TRBJ2-3, reads KAGVTQTPRYLIKTRGQQVTLSCSPISGHRSVSWYQQTPGQGLQFLFEYFSETQRNKGNFPGRFSGRQFSNSRSEMNVSTLELGDSALYLCASSFGQGAADTQYFGPGTRLTVL.

The chain links TRBV4-1 to TRBJ2-7; tentative D call: TRBD1 (5 bases). V was shortened by 3 bases and J by 4 bases, with 19 bases between the two germline ends. The CDR3 contains 16 residues. From germline, CDR1 is MGHRA and CDR2 YSYEKL. CDR3 sequence (DNA): TGCGCCAGCAGCCACCGCCTCGACAGCCTGGCTTACGAGCAGTACTTC. Its translation is CASSHRLDSLAYEQYF.

The gene calls are TRBV27 and TRBJ2-3; TRBD2 matches 12 bases. The CDR3 sequence is 18 residues long. Germline lookup yields CDR1 MNHEY and CDR2 SMNVEV (reference sequence). Trimming cost V 0 bases and J 5 bases; bases outside gene matches: 9. In nucleotides, the CDR3 is TGTGCCAGCAGTTTATCACGACGACTAGCGGGAGAACAAGATACGCAGTATTTT. As protein: CASSLSRRLAGEQDTQYF.

The rearrangement uses TRBV28 and TRBJ1-1, with D maybe TRBD1 (5 bases). The CDR3 extends over 13 amino acids. Germline CDR1 and CDR2: MDHEN and SYDVKM. Trimming took 11 bases from V and 3 from J, leaving 16 bases between them. The CDR3, as DNA: TGTGCCGGGCAACAGGTAAGGGACACTGAAGCTTTCTTT. This translates into CAGQQVRDTEAFF. Together with reference TRBV28 and TRBJ1-1, the CDR3 gives the full variable domain: DVKVTQSSRYLVKRTGEKVFLECVQDMDHENMFWYRQDPGLGLRLIYFSYDVKMKEKGDIPEGYSVSREKKERFSLILESASTNQTSMYLCAGQQVRDTEAFFGQGTRLTVV.

The gene calls are TRBV7-2 and TRBJ1-2; unclear D gene. Trimming removed 2 bases at V and 2 bases at J, with 9 bases between. This CDR3 contains 14 residues. Germline assignment: CDR1 SGHTA and CDR2 FQGNSA. This chain's CDR3 is CASSLFGLNYGYTF. The CDR3 bases are TGTGCCAGCAGCTTATTCGGGTTAAACTATGGCTACACCTTC.

The rearrangement joins TRBV2 to TRBJ2-5; 7 bases map to TRBD2. V lost 5 bases to trimming and J lost 5 bases; unmatched junction nucleotides: 8. The V gene's germline CDR1 is SNHLY and CDR2 FYNNEI. The CDR3 covers 14 residues. The CDR3 DNA follows: TGTGCCAGCAGTAGGGGACTACCCGGGGAGACCCAGTACTTC. Translating it yields CASSRGLPGETQYF.

V and J are TRBV4-3 and TRBJ2-1, with D tentatively TRBD2 (6 bases). V was clipped by 6 bases and J by 6 bases, with 18 bases between them. The CDR3 is 15 residues long. Germline V CDR1 and CDR2: LGHNA, YSLEER. CDR3 nucleotides: TGCGCCAGCAGTTACGGCAGGAGGGAGGTCAATGAGCAGTTCTTC. Translation gives CASSYGRREVNEQFF.

CDR3 loop: CASSPRRVRSYEQYF. Here the CDR3 DNA reads TGTGCCAGCTCACCGCGCAGGGTACGGTCCTACGAGCAGTACTTC. The chain carries TRBV18 and TRBJ2-7; perhaps TRBD1 as D (5 bases). Germline V CDR1 and CDR2: KGHSH, LQKENI. V was trimmed by 3 bases and J by 1 base, leaving 13 bases between them. CDR3 size: 15 residues.

The chain joins TRBV10-3 to TRBJ2-7; 8 bases agree with TRBD1. Germline CDR1 ENHRY, CDR2 SYGVKD. V shed 5 bases and J 7 bases; nucleotides not matched to a gene: 16. The CDR3 has 16 residues. The CDR3 nucleotides are TGTGCCATCAGTCCTTCTAAGGGACAGGTGGAATGGGAGCAGTACTTC. This translates into CAISPSKGQVEWEQYF.

J is TRBJ2-3 and V is TRBV4-2; 10 positions match TRBD2. V shed 1 base and J 11 bases; nucleotides not matched to a gene: 12. Germline CDR1 is LGHNA and CDR2 is YNFKEQ. The CDR3 contains 16 residues. CDR3 region: CASSQVAGGGWEEQYF. DNA for the CDR3: TGTGCCAGCAGCCAAGTAGCGGGAGGAGGGTGGGAGGAGCAGTATTTT.

The table lists this clone with a few counts. The V gene is TRBV6-1, the J gene TRBJ1-5; 8 bases match TRBD1. There are 15 residues in the CDR3. Trimming at V came to 2 bases and at J to 7 bases, leaving 7 bases not matched to a gene. CDR1 and CDR2 (germline): MNHNS, SASEGT. The CDR3, as DNA: TGTGCCAGCAGTGAATTCTGGACAGGGAACCAGCCCCAGCATTTT. Amino acids: CASSEFWTGNQPQHF.

The rearrangement joins TRBV6-4 to TRBJ1-2; D is ambiguous. V lost 4 bases, J lost 1 base, and 4 bases lay in between. The CDR3 length is 12 residues. Germline V lookup: CDR1 MRHNA, CDR2 SNTAGT. The CDR3 sequence: CASSAVNYGYTF. Written as DNA, the CDR3 is TGTGCCAGCAGTGCGGTTAACTATGGCTACACCTTC.

V is TRBV7-3 and J is TRBJ2-1, with D possibly TRBD2 on 6 matching bases. Trimming removed 5 bases at V and 3 bases at J, with 14 bases between. The germline V gene has CDR1 SGHTA and CDR2 FQGTGA. This CDR3 is built from 15 residues. CDR3 sequence (DNA): TGTGCCAGCAGCCCACAGCGGGCCGGCTACAATGAGCAGTTCTTC. It codes for CASSPQRAGYNEQFF.

The CDR3 coding sequence is TGTGCCAGCAGCCAAACCCTCGGACAGATTGACACAGATACGCAGTATTTT. This codes for CASSQTLGQIDTDTQYF. V usage is TRBV11-3 and J usage is TRBJ2-3; tentative D call: TRBD1 (6 bases). V lost 5 bases and J lost 2, with 20 bases in between. The germline V gene encodes CDR1 SGHNT and CDR2 YENEEA. CDR3 length equals 17 residues.

V and J are TRBV30 and TRBJ2-1; 8 bases map to TRBD1. The CDR3 consists of 14 residues. J lost 8 bases, V lost 2 bases, and 8 bases had no gene match. Germline-derived CDR1 and CDR2 are GTSNPN and SVGIG (reference sequence). As DNA, the CDR3 is TGTGCCTGGAGTCCCTCAGGGGGCAGGCATGAGCAGTTCTTC. Translating it yields CAWSPSGGRHEQFF. The entire variable domain, with the rest obtained from reference TRBV30 and TRBJ2-1, is as follows: SQTIHQWPATLVQPVGSPLSLECTVEGTSNPNLYWYRQAAGRGLQLLFYSVGIGQISSEVPQNLSASRPQDRQFILSSKKLLLSDSGFYLCAWSPSGGRHEQFFGPGTRLTVL.

This chain uses TRBV11-2 with TRBJ1-2; no reliable D call. Trimming left V 2 bases short and J 4 bases short, with 14 bases between. The germline V gene encodes CDR1 SGHAT and CDR2 FQNNGV. The CDR3 sequence is 15 residues long. The CDR3 reads CASSLPPPGPYGYTF. The DNA for the CDR3 is TGTGCCAGCAGCTTACCCCCACCTGGCCCCTATGGCTACACCTTC.